This T cell receptor (beta chain) emerged from a study of OX40 agonist ivuxolimab in advanced cancers. This clone turned up a few times. Germline CDR1 reads LNHNV; CDR2 reads YYDKDF (reference sequence). Trimming left V 1 base short and J 3 bases short, with 19 bases between. CDR3 length: 17 amino acids. Assay used: immunoSEQ multiplex PCR; TCRdb lists only in-frame clones, some missing. The sample has more than 80,000 clones, roughly nine tenths seen once. The sequencing here drew on CD4+ or CD8+ T cells sorted from blood, taken in a trial of the OX40 agonist ivuxolimab. The chain uses TRBV15 and TRBJ2-7; tentative D call: TRBD2 (5 bases). The sequence was obtained from an adult with an advanced solid tumor such as melanoma, head and neck, liver or kidney cancer. CDR3 DNA: TGTGCCACCAGCAGAGGTCCCAAGTTGGGGAGAGACTACGAGCAGTACTTC. Its protein is CATSRGPKLGRDYEQYF.